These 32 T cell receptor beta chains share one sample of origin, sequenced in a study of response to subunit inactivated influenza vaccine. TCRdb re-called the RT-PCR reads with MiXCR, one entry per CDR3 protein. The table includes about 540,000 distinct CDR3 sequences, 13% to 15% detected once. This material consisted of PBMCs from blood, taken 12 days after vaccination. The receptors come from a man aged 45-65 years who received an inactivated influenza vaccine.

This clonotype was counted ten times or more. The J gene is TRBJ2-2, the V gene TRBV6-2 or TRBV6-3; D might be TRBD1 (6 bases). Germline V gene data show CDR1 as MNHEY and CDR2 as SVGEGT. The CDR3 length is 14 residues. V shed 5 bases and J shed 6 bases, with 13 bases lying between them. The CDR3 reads CASSKQGIAGELFF. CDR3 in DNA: TGTGCCAGCAGTAAACAGGGTATCGCCGGGGAGCTGTTTTTT.

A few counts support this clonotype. The CDR3 region has the DNA TGCAGTGCTACAAAGCCGTCCCGAGGGGATGAGCAGTTCTTC. Encoded protein: CSATKPSRGDEQFF. This chain joins TRBV20-1 and TRBJ2-1; D is perhaps TRBD1 or TRBD2 (5 bases each). Germline V lookup: CDR1 DFQATT, CDR2 SNEGSKA (reference sequence). This CDR3 region has 14 residues. V was shortened by 4 bases and J by 8 bases, with 18 bases between the two germline ends.

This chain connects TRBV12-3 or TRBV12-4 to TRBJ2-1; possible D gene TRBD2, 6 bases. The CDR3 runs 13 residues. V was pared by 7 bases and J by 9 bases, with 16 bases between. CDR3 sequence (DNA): TGTGCCAGCACCATTTCCCTGCGGGGTGAGCAGTTCTTC. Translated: CASTISLRGEQFF.

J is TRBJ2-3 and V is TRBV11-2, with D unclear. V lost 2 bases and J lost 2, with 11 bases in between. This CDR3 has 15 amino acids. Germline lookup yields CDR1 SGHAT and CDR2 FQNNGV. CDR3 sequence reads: CASSLFSVSTDTQYF. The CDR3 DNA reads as TGTGCCAGCAGCTTATTCAGCGTATCCACAGATACGCAGTATTTT.

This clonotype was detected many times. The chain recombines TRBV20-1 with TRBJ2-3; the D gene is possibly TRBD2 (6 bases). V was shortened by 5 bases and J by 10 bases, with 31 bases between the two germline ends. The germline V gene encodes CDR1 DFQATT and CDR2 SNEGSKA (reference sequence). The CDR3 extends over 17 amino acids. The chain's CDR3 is CSAVPHTDLNPGDPQYF. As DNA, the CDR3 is TGCAGTGCTGTCCCGCATACAGACCTCAACCCGGGGGATCCGCAGTATTTT.

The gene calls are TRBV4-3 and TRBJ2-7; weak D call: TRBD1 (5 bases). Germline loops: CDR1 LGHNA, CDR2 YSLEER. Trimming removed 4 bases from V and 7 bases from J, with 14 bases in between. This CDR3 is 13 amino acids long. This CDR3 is CASSRNRLGEQYF. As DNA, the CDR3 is TGCGCCAGCAGCCGAAACAGGTTGGGAGAGCAGTACTTC.

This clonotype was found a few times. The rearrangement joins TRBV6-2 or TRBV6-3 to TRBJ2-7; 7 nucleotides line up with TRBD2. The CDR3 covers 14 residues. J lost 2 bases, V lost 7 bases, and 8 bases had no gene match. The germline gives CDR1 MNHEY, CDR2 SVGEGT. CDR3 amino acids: CASITDGGTYEQYF. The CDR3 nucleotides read TGTGCCAGCATCACGGACGGGGGGACCTACGAGCAGTACTTC.

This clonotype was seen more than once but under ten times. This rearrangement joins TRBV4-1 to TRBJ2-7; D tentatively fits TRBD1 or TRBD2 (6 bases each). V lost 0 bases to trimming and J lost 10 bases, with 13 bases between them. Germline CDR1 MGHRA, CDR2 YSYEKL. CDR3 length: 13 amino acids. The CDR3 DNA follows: TGCGCCAGCAGCCAAGAGCCCGGGGGCGTACAGTACTTC. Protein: CASSQEPGGVQYF.

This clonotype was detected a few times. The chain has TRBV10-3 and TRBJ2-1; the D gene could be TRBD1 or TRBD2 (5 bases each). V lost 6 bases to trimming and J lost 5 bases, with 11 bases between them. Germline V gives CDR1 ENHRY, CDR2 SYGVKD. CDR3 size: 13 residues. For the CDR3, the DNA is TGTGCCATCAGCGGGACGGAGGACAATGAGCAGTTCTTC. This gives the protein CAISGTEDNEQFF.

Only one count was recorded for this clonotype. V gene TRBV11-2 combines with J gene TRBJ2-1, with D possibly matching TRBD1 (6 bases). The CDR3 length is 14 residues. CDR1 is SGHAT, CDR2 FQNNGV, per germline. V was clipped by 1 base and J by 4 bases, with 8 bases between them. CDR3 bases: TGTGCCAGCAGCTTAGTTAGGGGGTACAATGAGCAGTTCTTC. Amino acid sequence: CASSLVRGYNEQFF.

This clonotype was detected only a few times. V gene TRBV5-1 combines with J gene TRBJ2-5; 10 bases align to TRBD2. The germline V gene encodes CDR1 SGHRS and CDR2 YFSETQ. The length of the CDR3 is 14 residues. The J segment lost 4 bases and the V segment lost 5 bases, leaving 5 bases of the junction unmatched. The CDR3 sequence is CASRSGGALETQYF. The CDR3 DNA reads TGCGCCAGCAGAAGCGGGGGGGCTCTAGAGACCCAGTACTTC. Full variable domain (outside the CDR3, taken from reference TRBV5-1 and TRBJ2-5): KAGVTQTPRYLIKTRGQQVTLSCSPISGHRSVSWYQQTPGQGLQFLFEYFSETQRNKGNFPGRFSGRQFSNSRSEMNVSTLELGDSALYLCASRSGGALETQYFGPGTRLLVL.

The CDR3 region is CASSLGRQNYGYTF. Written as DNA, the CDR3 is TGTGCCAGCAGTTTAGGGCGGCAGAACTATGGCTACACCTTC. The chain is built from TRBV12-3 or TRBV12-4 and TRBJ1-2; D gene unclear. V lost 1 base, J lost 2 bases, and 8 bases lay in between. CDR3 length equals 14 residues.

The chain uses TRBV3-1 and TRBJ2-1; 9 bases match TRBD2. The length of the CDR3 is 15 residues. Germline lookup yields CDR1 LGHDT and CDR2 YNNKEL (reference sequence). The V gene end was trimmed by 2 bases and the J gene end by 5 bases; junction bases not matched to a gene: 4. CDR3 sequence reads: CASSQLSGSHNEQFF. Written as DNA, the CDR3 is TGTGCCAGCAGCCAACTTAGCGGGAGCCACAATGAGCAGTTCTTC.

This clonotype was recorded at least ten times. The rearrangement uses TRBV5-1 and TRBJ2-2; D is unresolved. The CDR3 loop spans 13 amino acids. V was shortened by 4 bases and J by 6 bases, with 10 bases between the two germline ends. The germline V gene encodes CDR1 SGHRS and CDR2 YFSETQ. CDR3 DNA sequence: TGCGCCAGCAGCGCTCAGAGTGCCGGGGAGCTGTTTTTT. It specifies CASSAQSAGELFF.

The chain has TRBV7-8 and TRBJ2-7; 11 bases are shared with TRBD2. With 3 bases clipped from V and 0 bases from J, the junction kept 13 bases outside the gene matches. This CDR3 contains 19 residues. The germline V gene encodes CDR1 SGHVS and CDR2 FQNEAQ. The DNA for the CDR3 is TGTGCCAGCAGCTTTTTTGGTCCTAGCGGGGGGTCGGACTCCTACGAGCAGTACTTC. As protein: CASSFFGPSGGSDSYEQYF.

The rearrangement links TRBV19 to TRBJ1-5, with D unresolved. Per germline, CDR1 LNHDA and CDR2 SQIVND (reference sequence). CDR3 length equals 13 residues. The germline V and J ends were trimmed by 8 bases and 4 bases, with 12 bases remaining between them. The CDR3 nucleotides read TGTGCCAGTTCCGGGATCCCTAATCAGCCCCAGCATTTT. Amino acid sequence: CASSGIPNQPQHF.

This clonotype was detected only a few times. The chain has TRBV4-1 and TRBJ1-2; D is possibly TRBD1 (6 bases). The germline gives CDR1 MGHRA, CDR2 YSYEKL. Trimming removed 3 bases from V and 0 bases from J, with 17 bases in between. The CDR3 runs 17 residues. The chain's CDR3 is CASSQYALGGPNYGYTF. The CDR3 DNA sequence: TGCGCCAGCAGCCAGTATGCCCTAGGGGGTCCTAACTATGGCTACACCTTC.

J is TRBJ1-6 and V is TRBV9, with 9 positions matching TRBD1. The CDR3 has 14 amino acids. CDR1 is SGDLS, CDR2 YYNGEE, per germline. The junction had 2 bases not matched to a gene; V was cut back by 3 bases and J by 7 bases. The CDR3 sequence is CASSGGQGNSPLHF. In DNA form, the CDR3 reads TGTGCCAGCAGCGGTGGACAGGGGAATTCACCCCTCCACTTT.

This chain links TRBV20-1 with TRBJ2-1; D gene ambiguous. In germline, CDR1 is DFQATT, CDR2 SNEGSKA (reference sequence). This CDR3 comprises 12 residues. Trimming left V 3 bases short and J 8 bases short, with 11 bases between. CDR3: CSASPSVHEQFF. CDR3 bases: TGCAGTGCTAGTCCCTCTGTACATGAGCAGTTCTTC.

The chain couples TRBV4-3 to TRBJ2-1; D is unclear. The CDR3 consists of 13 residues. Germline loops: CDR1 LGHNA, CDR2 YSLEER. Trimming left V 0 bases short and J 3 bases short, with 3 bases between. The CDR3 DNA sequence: TGCGCCAGCAGCCAAGACGTCTACAATGAGCAGTTCTTC. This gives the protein CASSQDVYNEQFF.

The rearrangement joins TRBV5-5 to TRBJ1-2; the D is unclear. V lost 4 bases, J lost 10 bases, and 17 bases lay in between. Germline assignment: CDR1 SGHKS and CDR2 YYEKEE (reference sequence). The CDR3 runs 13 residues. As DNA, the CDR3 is TGTGCCAGCAGCACGCACCCAGAATACGACTACACCTTC. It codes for CASSTHPEYDYTF. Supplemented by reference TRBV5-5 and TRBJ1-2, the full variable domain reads DAGVTQSPTHLIKTRGQQVTLRCSPISGHKSVSWYQQVLGQGPQFIFQYYEKEERGRGNFPDRFSARQFPNYSSELNVNALLLGDSALYLCASSTHPEYDYTFGSGTRLTVV.

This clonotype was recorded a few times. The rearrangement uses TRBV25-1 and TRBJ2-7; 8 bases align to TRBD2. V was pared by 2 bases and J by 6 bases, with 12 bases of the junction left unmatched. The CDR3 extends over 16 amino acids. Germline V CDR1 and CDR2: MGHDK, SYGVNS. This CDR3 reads CASSETRVSGKSEQYF. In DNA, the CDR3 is TGTGCCAGCAGTGAAACCAGGGTTAGCGGGAAGTCCGAGCAGTACTTC.

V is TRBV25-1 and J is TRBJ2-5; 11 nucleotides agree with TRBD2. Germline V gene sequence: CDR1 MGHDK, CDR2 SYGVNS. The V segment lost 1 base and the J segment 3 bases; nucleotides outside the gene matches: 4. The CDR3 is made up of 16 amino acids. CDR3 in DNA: TGTGCCAGCAGTGAATTAGGGACTAGCGGAAAAGAGACCCAGTACTTC. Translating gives CASSELGTSGKETQYF.

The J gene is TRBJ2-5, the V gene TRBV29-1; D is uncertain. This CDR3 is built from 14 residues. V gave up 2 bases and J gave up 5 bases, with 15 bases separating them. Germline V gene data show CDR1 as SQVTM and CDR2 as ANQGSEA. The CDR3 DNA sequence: TGCAGCGTTGAAACCCTTGCTACTATGGAGACCCAGTACTTC. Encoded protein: CSVETLATMETQYF.

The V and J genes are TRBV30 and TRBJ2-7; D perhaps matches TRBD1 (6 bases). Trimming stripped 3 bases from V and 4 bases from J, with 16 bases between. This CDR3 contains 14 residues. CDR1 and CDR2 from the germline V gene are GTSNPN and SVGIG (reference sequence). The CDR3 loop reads CAWRGRDTIYEQYF. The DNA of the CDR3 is TGTGCCTGGAGGGGCCGGGACACTATTTACGAGCAGTACTTC. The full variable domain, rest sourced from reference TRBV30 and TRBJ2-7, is SQTIHQWPATLVQPVGSPLSLECTVEGTSNPNLYWYRQAAGRGLQLLFYSVGIGQISSEVPQNLSASRPQDRQFILSSKKLLLSDSGFYLCAWRGRDTIYEQYFGPGTRLTVT.

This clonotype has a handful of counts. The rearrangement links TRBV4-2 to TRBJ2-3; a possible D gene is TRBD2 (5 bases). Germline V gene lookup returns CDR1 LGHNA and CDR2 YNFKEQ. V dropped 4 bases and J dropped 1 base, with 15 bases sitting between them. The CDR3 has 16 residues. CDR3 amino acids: CASSRSGGGGTDTQYF. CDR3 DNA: TGTGCCAGCAGCCGAAGTGGTGGAGGTGGCACAGATACGCAGTATTTT.

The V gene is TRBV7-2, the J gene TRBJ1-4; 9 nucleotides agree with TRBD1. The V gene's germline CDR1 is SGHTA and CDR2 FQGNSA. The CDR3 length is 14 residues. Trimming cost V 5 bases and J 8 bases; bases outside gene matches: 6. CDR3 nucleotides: TGTGCCAGCAGCATGACAGGGGGAAGGGAAAAACTGTTTTTT. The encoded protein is CASSMTGGREKLFF.

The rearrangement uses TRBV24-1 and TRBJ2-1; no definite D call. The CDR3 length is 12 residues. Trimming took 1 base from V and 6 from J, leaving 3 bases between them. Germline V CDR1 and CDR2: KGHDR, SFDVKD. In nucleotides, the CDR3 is TGTGCCACCAGTGATTTCATCAATGAGCAGTTCTTC. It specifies CATSDFINEQFF.

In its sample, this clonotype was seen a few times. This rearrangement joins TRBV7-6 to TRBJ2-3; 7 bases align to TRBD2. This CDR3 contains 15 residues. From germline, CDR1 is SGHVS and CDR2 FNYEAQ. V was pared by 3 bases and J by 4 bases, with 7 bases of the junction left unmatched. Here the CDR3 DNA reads TGTGCCAGCAGCTTTACTAGCGCTTCGGCAGATACGCAGTATTTT. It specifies CASSFTSASADTQYF.

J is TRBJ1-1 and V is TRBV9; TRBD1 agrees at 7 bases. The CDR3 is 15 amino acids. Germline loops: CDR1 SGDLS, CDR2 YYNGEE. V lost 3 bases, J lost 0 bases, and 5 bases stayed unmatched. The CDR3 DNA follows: TGTGCCAGCAGCGCACTGGGGACAGTGAACACTGAAGCTTTCTTT. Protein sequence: CASSALGTVNTEAFF.

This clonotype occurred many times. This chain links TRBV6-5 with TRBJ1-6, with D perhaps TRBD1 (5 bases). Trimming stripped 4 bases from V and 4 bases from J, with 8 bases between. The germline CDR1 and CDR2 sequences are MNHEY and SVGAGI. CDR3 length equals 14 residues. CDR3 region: CASSSGQYNSPLHF. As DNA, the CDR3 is TGTGCCAGCAGTTCCGGACAATATAATTCACCCCTCCACTTT.

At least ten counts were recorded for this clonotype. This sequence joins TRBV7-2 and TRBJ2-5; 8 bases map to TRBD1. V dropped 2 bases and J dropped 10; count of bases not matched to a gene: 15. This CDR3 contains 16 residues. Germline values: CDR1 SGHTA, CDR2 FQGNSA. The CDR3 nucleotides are TGTGCCAGCAGCTTATTCCCCCAGGCAGGGGGCGTGATCCAGTACTTC. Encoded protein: CASSLFPQAGGVIQYF.